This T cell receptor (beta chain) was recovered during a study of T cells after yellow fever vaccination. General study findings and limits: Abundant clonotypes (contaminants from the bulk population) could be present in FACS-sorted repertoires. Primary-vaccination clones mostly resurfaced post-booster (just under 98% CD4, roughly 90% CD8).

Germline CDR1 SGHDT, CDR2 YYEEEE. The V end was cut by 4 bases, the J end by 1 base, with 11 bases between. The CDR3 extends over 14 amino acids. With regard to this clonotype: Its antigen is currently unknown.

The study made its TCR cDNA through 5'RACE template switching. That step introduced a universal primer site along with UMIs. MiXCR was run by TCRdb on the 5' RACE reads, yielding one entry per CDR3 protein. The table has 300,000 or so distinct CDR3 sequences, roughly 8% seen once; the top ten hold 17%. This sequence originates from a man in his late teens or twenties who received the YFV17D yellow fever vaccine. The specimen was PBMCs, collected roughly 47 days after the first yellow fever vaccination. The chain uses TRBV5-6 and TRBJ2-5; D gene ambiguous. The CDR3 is CASSPVGAQETQYF. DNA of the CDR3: TGTGCCAGCAGCCCCGTCGGAGCCCAAGAGACCCAGTACTTC.